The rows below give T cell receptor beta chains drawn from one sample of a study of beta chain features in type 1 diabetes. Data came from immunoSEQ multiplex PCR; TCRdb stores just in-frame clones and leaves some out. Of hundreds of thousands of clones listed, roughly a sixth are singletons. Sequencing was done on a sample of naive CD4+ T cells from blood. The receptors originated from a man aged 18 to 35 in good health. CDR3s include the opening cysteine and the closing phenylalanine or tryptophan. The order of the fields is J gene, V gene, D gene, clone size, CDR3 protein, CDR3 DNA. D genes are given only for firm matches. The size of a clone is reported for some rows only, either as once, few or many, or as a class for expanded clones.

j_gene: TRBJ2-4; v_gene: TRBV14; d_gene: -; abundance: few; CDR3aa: CASSQAPQWGSKNIQYF; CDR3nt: TGTGCCAGCAGCCAAGCCCCCCAATGGGGGTCCAAAAACATTCAGTACTTC
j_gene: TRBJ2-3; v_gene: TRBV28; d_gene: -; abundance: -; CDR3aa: CASNELGGIDTQYF; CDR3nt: TGTGCCAGCAACGAATTAGGGGGGATAGATACGCAGTATTTT
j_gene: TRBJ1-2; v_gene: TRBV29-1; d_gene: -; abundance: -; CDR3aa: CSVGHFLGYGYTF; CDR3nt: TGCAGCGTTGGACACTTCCTGGGCTATGGCTACACCTTC
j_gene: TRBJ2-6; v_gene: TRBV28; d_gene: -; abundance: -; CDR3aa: CASRCGASGANVLTF; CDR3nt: TGTGCCAGTCGGTGCGGAGCTTCTGGGGCCAACGTCCTGACTTTC
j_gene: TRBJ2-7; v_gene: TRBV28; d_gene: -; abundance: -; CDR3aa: CASLPTGLSYEQYF; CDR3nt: TGTGCCAGCCTCCCCACAGGGTTGTCCTACGAGCAGTACTTC
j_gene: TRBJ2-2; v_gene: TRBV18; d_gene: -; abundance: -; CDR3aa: CASSPPRDRDTGELFF; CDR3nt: TGTGCCAGCTCACCGCCCCGGGACCGTGACACCGGGGAGCTGTTTTTT
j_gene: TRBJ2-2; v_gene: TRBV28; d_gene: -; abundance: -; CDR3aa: CASSPAELGHRTGELFF; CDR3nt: TGTGCCAGCAGTCCCGCGGAACTCGGACATCGCACCGGGGAGCTGTTTTTT
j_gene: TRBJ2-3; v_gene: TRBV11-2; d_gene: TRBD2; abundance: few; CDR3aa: CASSSALTSGATDTQYF; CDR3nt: TGTGCCAGCAGCTCGGCTCTGACTAGCGGGGCGACAGATACGCAGTATTTT
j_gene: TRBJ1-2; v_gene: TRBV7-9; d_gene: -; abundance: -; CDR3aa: CASRLNGRDYGYTF; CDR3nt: TGTGCCAGCAGATTAAACGGGCGAGACTATGGCTACACCTTC
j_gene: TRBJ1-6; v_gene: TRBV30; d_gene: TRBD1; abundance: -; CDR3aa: CALDRAYGTSPLHF; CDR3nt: TGTGCCCTAGACAGGGCCTACGGGACTTCACCCCTCCACTTT
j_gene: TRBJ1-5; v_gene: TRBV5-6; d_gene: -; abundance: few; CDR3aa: CASSPGGNQPQHF; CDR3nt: TGTGCCAGCAGCCCAGGTGGCAATCAGCCCCAGCATTTT
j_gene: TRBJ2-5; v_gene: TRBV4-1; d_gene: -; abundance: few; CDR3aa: CASSLQETQYF; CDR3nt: TGCGCCAGCAGCCTACAAGAGACCCAGTACTTC
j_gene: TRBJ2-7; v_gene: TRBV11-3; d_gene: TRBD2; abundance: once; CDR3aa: CASSLDTSGSYEQYF; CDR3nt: TGTGCCAGCAGCTTAGATACTAGCGGGAGCTACGAGCAGTACTTC
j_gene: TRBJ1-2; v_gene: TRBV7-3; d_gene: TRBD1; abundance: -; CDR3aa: CASSSGQGEYGYTF; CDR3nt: TGTGCCAGCAGCTCGGGACAGGGGGAATATGGCTACACCTTC
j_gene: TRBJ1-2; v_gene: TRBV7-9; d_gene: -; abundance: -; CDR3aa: CASSLVRAASNGYTF; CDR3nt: TGTGCCAGCAGCTTAGTGAGGGCCGCGTCTAATGGCTACACCTTC
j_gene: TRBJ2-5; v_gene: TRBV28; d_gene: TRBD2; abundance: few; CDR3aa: CASSKTSGILRTQYF; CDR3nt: TGTGCCAGCAGTAAGACTAGCGGGATCCTGAGGACCCAGTACTTC
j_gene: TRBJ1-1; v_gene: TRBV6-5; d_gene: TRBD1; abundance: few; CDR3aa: CASRQQGAGNTEAFF; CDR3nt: TGTGCCAGCAGGCAACAGGGGGCCGGGAACACTGAAGCTTTCTTT
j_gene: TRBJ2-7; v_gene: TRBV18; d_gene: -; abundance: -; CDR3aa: CASSQGQSSYEQYF; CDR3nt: TGTGCCAGCTCGCAAGGACAATCCTCCTACGAGCAGTACTTC
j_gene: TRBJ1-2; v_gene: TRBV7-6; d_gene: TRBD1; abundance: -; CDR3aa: CASSERDRVSYGYTF; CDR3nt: TGTGCCAGCAGCGAGCGGGACAGGGTGAGCTATGGCTACACCTTC
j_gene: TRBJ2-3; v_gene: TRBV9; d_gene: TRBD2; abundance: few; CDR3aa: CASSVRPSGVNTQYF; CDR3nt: TGTGCCAGCAGCGTACGCCCGAGCGGGGTGAATACGCAGTATTTT
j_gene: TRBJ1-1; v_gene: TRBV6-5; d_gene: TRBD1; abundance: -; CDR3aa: CASSYQGARDTEAFF; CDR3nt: TGTGCCAGCAGTTACCAGGGGGCGCGGGACACTGAAGCTTTCTTT
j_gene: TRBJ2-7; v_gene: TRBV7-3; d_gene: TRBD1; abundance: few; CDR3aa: CASSLTAGGEQYF; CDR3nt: TGTGCCAGCAGCTTAACCGCAGGGGGCGAGCAGTACTTC
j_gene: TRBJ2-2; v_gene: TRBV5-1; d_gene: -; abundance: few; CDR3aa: CASSEGPNTGELFF; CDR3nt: TGCGCCAGCAGCGAGGGGCCGAACACCGGGGAGCTGTTTTTT
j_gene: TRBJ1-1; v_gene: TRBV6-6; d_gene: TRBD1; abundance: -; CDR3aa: CASGLGQAFGTEAFF; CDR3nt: TGTGCCAGCGGCTTAGGACAGGCCTTTGGCACTGAAGCTTTCTTT
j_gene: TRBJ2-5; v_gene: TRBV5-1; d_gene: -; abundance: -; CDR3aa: CASSLLQDVETQYF; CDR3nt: TGCGCCAGCAGCTTGTTACAGGACGTAGAGACCCAGTACTTC
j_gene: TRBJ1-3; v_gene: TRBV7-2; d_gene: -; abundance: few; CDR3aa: CASSFPSGFSGNTIYF; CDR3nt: TGTGCCAGCAGCTTCCCGAGTGGATTCTCTGGAAACACCATATATTTT
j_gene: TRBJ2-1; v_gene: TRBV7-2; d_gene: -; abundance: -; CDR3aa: CASSVDWSREQFF; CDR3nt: TGTGCCAGCAGCGTCGACTGGAGTAGAGAGCAGTTCTTC
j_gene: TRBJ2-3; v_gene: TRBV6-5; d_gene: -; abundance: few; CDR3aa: CASSYEPRATDTQYF; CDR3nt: TGTGCCAGCAGTTACGAGCCCAGAGCCACAGATACGCAGTATTTT
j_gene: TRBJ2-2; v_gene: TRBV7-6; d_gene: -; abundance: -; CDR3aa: CASSLAGHIGAGELFF; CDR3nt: TGTGCCAGCAGCTTAGCGGGACATATAGGGGCCGGGGAGCTGTTTTTT
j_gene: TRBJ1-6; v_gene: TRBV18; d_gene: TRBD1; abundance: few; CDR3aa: CASSEMGQQSPLHF; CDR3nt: TGTGCCAGCTCAGAGATGGGACAGCAGTCACCCCTCCACTTT
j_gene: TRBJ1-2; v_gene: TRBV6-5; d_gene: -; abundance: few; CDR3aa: CASTPGHPYGYTF; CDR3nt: TGTGCCAGCACTCCGGGCCATCCCTATGGCTACACCTTC
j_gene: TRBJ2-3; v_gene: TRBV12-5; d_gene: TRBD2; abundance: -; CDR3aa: CASGFSGGTDTQYF; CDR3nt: TGTGCTAGTGGTTTCAGCGGGGGCACAGATACGCAGTATTTT
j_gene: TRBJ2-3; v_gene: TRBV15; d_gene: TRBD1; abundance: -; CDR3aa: CATSRDIAGGTQYF; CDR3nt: TGTGCCACCAGCAGGGATATCGCAGGGGGTACGCAGTATTTT
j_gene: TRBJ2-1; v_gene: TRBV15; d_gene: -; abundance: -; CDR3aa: CATSRDFYEQFF; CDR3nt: TGTGCCACCAGCAGAGATTTCTATGAGCAGTTCTTC
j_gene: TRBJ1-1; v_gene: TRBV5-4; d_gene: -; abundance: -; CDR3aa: CASSPRGRAISNTEAFF; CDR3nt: TGTGCCAGCAGCCCTAGGGGCAGGGCTATTTCGAACACTGAAGCTTTCTTT
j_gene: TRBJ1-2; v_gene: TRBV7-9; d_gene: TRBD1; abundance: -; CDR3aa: CASSRRNDRGSGYTF; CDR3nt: TGTGCCAGCAGCCGCCGCAACGACAGGGGCAGTGGCTACACCTTC
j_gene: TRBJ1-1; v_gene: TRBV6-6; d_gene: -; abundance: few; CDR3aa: CASSYVRGTTEAFF; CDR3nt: TGTGCCAGCAGTTACGTCAGGGGAACAACTGAAGCTTTCTTT
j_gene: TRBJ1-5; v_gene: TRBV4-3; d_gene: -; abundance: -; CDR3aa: CASSQDREEQRQHF; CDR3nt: TGCGCCAGCAGCCAAGATCGCGAGGAACAACGCCAGCATTTT
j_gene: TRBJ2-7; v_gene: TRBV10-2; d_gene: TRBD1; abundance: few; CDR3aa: CASSGGQYQEQYF; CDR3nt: TGCGCCAGCAGTGGGGGACAGTATCAAGAGCAGTACTTC
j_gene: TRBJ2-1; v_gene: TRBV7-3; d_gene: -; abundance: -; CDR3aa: CASSSGNEQFF; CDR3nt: TGTGCCAGCAGTTCAGGGAATGAGCAGTTCTTC
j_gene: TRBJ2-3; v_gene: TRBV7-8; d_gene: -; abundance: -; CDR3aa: CASSLARGGGTQYF; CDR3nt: TGTGCCAGCAGCTTAGCTCGGGGAGGAGGGACGCAGTATTTT
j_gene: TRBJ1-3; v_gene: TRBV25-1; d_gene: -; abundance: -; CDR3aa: CASSEMVGGSGNTIYF; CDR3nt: TGTGCCAGCAGTGAGATGGTAGGGGGCTCTGGAAACACCATATATTTT
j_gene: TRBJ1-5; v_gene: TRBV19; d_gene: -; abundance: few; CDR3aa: CASSISNQPQHF; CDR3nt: TGTGCCAGTAGTATTAGCAATCAGCCCCAGCATTTT
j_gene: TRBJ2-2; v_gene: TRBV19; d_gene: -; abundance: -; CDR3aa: CASSHTTGELFF; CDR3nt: TGTGCCAGTTCCCACACTACCGGGGAGCTGTTTTTT
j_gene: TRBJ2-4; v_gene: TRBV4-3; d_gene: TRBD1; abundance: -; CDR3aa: CASSQDGTGTENIQYF; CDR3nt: TGCGCCAGCAGCCAAGATGGAACCGGGACAGAAAACATTCAGTACTTC